The TCR beta chain described here comes from a study of T cell changes during pregnancy in multiple sclerosis. Only in-frame clones appear in the TCRdb table, and some are missing; sequencing was by immunoSEQ multiplex PCR. The sample lists roughly 35,000 clones, 80% to 95% occurring once. Germline CDR1 is SGHRS and CDR2 is YFSETQ. Trimming removed 0 bases at V and 9 bases at J, with 7 bases between. The CDR3 runs 12 residues. This clonotype originated in a female donor with multiple sclerosis, enrolled in a pregnancy study. This chain uses TRBV5-1 with TRBJ2-4, with a weak D call TRBD2 (5 bases). The sequenced sample was PBMCs (not recorded whether the cells were cultured). CDR3: CASSLAGGIQYF. The CDR3 bases are TGCGCCAGCAGCTTGGCCGGAGGCATTCAGTACTTC.